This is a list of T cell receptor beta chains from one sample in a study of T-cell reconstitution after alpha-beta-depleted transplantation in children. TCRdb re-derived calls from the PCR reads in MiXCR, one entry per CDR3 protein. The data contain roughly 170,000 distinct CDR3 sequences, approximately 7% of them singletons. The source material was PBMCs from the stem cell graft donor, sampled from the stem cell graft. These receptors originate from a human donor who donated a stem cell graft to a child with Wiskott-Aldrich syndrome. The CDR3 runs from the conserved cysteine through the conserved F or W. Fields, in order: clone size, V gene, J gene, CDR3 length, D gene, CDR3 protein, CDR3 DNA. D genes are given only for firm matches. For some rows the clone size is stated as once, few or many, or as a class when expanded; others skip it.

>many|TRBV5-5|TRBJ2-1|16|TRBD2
CASSLILAGVHGEQFF
TGTGCCAGCAGCTTGATTCTAGCGGGAGTACACGGTGAGCAGTTCTTC
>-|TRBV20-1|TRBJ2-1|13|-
CSARDLRSMEQFF
TGCAGTGCTAGAGATCTCCGGAGCATGGAGCAGTTCTTC
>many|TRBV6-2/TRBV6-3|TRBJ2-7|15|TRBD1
CASSDREAVSYEQYF
TGTGCCAGCAGTGACAGGGAAGCTGTGAGCTACGAGCAGTACTTC
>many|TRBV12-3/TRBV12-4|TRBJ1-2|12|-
CASSFPGYGYTF
TGTGCCAGCAGTTTCCCGGGTTATGGCTACACCTTC
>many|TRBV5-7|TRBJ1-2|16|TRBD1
CASSSWTGGLNYGYTF
TGTGCCAGCAGCTCCTGGACAGGAGGGTTAAACTATGGCTACACCTTC
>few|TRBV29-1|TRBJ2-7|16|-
CSVEDPGDKAPHEQYF
TGCAGCGTTGAAGATCCTGGGGACAAGGCCCCCCACGAGCAGTACTTC
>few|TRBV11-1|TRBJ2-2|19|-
CASSLGSTVLGANTGELFF
TGTGCCAGCAGCTTAGGTTCAACAGTCTTAGGCGCGAACACCGGGGAGCTGTTTTTT
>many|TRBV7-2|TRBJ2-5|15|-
CASSLGDDRQETQYF
TGTGCCAGCAGCTTAGGTGACGACAGGCAAGAGACCCAGTACTTC
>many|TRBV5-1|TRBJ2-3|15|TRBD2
CASSFLAGGTDTQYF
TGCGCCAGCAGCTTCCTAGCGGGCGGCACAGATACGCAGTATTTT
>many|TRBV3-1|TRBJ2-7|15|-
CASRRRAEEPYEQYF
TGTGCCAGCAGGAGGAGGGCGGAAGAACCCTACGAGCAGTACTTC
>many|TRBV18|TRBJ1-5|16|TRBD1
CASSLRGTGLGWPQHF
TGTGCCAGCTCACTAAGGGGGACAGGCCTCGGTTGGCCCCAGCATTTT
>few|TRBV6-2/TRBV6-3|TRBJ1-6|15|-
CASSYRQDYNSPLHF
TGTGCCAGCAGTTACCGGCAGGACTATAATTCACCCCTCCACTTT
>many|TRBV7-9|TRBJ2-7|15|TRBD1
CASSPTRDRGYEQYF
TGTGCCAGCAGCCCAACCCGGGACAGAGGCTACGAGCAGTACTTC
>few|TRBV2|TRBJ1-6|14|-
CAGRRGGGNSPLHF
TGTGCCGGCAGACGGGGCGGCGGTAATTCACCCCTCCACTTT
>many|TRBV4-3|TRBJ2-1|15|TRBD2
CASSQRLADYNEQFF
TGCGCCAGCAGCCAACGACTAGCGGACTACAATGAGCAGTTCTTC
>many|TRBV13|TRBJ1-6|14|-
CASRPNSNNSPLHF
TGTGCCAGCAGACCAAACAGCAATAATTCACCCCTCCACTTT
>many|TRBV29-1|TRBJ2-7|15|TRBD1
CSATSQTGFLGEQYF
TGCAGCGCCACCTCCCAGACAGGGTTTTTAGGCGAGCAGTACTTC